This T cell receptor beta chain was captured by sequencing in a study of cytomegalovirus exposure and HLA in healthy donors. Study-level points and caveats: An analysis was carried out at a later point. It showed that HLA-associated TCR beta chains were more clonally expanded than equally common non-associated chains. Researchers reported in a later analysis that common viral pathogens appeared linked to several top clusters. High specificity and sensitivity for cytomegalovirus status were reported for the classifier.

PCR used 60 Vbeta primers and 13 Jbeta primers. The protocol was immunoSEQ multiplex PCR, while the TCRdb copy is restricted to in-frame clones and leaves out a portion. This sample has about 170,000 clones, with 80% to 85% found just once. Comment on this clone: The antigen remains undetermined.

This CDR3 has 16 amino acids. Germline values: CDR1 SGHRS, CDR2 YFSETQ. The V gene end was trimmed by 4 bases and the J gene end by 4 bases; junction bases not matched to a gene: 9. The source material was PBMCs. The chain has TRBV5-1 and TRBJ1-4; 8 bases map to TRBD1. The TCR sequence derives from a male donor in good health and CMV-seronegative. In DNA, the CDR3 is TGCGCCAGCAGCCCGACCGGGACAGGACTTAATGAAAAACTGTTTTTT. This codes for CASSPTGTGLNEKLFF.